This T cell receptor (beta chain) was documented in a study of cytomegalovirus exposure and HLA in healthy donors. On this clone itself: The antigen is not known.

Notes on the study in general: The CMV antigen specificity of a few CMV-associated chains was confirmed through in vitro analysis.

CDR1 GTSNPN and CDR2 SVGIG come from the germline V gene (reference sequence). V was shortened by 2 bases and J by 3 bases, with 8 bases between the two germline ends. The CDR3 loop spans 13 amino acids. The primer mix had 60 Vbeta and 13 Jbeta primers. This table comes from immunoSEQ multiplex PCR, and its TCRdb copy is limited to in-frame clones, with some not included. This listing includes approximately 100,000 clones. The origin of this receptor is a man aged 45-65 years in good health and CMV-seropositive. Sequenced sample: PBMCs. V and J are TRBV30 and TRBJ1-3; D uncertain. The CDR3 nucleotides read TGTGCCTGGAGTCCCCCCATTGGAAACACCATATATTTT. It yields the protein CAWSPPIGNTIYF. Combining the CDR3 with reference TRBV30 and TRBJ1-3 gives the whole variable domain SQTIHQWPATLVQPVGSPLSLECTVEGTSNPNLYWYRQAAGRGLQLLFYSVGIGQISSEVPQNLSASRPQDRQFILSSKKLLLSDSGFYLCAWSPPIGNTIYFGEGSWLTVV.